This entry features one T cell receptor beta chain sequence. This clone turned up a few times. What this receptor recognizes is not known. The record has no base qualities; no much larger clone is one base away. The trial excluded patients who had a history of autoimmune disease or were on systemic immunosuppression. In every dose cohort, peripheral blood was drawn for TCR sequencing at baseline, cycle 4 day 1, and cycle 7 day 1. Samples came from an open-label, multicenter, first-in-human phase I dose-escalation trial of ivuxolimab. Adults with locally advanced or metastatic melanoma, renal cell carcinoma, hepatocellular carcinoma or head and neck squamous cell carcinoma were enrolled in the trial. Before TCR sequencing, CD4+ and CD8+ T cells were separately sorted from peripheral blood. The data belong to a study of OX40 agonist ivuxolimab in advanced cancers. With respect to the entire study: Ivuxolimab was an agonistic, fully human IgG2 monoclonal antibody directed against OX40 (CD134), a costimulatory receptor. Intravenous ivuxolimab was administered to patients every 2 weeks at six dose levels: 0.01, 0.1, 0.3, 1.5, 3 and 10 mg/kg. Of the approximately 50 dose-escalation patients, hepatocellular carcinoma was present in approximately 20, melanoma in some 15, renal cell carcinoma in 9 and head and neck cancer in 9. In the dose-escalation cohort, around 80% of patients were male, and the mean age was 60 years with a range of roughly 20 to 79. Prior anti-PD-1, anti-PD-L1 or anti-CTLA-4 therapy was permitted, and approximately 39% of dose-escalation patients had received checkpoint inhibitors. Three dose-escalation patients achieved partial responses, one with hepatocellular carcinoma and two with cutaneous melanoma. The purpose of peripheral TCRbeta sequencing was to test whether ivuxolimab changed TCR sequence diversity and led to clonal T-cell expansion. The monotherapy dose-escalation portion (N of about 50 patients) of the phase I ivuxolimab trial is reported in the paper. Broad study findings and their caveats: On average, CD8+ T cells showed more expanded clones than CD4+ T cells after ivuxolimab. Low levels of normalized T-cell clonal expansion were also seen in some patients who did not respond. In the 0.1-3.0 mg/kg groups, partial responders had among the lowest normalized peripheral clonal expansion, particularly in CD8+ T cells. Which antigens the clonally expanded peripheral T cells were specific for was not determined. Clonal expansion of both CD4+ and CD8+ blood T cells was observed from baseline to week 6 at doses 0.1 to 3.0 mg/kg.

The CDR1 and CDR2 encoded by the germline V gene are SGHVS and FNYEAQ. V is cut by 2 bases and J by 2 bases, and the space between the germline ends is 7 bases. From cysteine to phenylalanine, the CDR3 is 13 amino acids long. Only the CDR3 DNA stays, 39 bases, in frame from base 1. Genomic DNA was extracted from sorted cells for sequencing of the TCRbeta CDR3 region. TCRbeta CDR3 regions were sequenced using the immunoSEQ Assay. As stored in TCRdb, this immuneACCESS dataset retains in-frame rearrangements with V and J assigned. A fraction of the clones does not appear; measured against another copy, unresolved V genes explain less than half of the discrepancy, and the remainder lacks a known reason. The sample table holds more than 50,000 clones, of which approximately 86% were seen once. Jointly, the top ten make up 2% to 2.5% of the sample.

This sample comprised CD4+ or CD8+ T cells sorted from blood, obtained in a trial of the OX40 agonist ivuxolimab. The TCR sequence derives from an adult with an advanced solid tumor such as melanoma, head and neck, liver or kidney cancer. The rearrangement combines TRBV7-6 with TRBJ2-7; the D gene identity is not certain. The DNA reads TGTGCCAGCAGCTTATGGCAGGCCTACGAGCAGTACTTC. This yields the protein CASSLWQAYEQYF.